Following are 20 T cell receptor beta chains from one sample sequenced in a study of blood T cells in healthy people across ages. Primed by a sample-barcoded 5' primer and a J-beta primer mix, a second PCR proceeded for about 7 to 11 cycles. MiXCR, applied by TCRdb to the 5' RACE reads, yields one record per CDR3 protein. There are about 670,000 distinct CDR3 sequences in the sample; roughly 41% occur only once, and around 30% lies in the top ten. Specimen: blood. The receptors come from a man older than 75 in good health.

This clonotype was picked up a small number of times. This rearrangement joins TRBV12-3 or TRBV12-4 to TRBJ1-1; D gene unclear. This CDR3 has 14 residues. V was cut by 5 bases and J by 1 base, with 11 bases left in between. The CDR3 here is CASSIGVKNTEAFF. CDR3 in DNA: TGTGCCAGCAGTATAGGAGTGAAGAACACTGAAGCTTTCTTT.

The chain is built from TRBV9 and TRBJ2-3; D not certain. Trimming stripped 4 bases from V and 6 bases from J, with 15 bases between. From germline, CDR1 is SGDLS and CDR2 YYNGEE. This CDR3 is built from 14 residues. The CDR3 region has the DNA TGTGCCAGCAGCCCGGCGCTGCCTTCGGATACGCAGTATTTT. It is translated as CASSPALPSDTQYF.

The CDR3 loop reads CTGSSGANVLTF. The CDR3 nucleotides read TGTACCGGTAGCTCTGGGGCCAACGTCCTGACTTTC. The chain joins TRBV28 to TRBJ2-6; D remains unclear. This CDR3 spans 12 amino acids. Per germline, CDR1 MDHEN and CDR2 SYDVKM. Drawing the rest from reference TRBV28 and TRBJ2-6, the complete variable domain is DVKVTQSSRYLVKRTGEKVFLECVQDMDHENMFWYRQDPGLGLRLIYFSYDVKMKEKGDIPEGYSVSREKKERFSLILESASTNQTSMYLCTGSSGANVLTFGAGSRLTVL.

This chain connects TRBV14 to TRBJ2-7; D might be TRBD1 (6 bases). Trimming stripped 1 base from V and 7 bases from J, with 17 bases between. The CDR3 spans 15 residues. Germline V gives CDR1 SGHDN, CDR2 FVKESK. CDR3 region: CASSQGHRAPPEQYF. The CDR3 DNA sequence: TGTGCCAGCAGCCAAGGTCACAGGGCCCCTCCGGAGCAGTACTTC.

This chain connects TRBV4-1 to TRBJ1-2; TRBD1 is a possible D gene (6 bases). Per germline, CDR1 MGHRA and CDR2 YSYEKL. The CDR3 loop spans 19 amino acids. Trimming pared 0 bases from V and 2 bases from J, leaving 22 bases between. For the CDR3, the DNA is TGCGCCAGCAGCCAAGATAAGGGGGAAACCTTAAAGTACAACTATGGCTACACCTTC. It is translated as CASSQDKGETLKYNYGYTF.

As DNA, the CDR3 is TGTGCCAGCAGTCTGACTAGCGGGGGGTATGATGAGCAGTTCTTC. As protein: CASSLTSGGYDEQFF. The chain joins TRBV27 to TRBJ2-1; TRBD2 agrees at 13 bases. Per the germline V gene, CDR1 is MNHEY and CDR2 is SMNVEV (reference sequence). CDR3 length equals 15 residues. V lost 5 bases, J lost 8 bases, and 6 bases stayed unmatched.

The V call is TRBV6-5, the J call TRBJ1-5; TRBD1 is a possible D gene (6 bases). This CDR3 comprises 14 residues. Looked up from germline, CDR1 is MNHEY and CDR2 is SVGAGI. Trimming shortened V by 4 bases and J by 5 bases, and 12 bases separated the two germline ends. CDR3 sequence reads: CASSSRGADQPQHF. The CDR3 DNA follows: TGTGCCAGCAGTTCGCGGGGGGCGGATCAGCCCCAGCATTTT.

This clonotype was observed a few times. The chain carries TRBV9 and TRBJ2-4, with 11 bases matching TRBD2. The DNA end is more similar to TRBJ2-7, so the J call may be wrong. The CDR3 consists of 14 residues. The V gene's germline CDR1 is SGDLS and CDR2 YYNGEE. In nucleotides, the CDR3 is TGTGCCAGCAGCTTCGGACTAGCGGGTTACGAGCAGTACTTC. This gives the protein CASSFGLAGYEQYF.

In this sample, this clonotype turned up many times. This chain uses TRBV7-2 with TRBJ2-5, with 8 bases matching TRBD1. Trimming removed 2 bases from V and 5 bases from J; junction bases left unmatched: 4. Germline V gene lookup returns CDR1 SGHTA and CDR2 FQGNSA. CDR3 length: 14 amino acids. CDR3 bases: TGTGCCAGCAGCTTACACAGGGGGTTGGAGACCCAGTACTTC. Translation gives CASSLHRGLETQYF. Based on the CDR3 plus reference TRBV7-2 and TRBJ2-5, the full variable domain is GAGVSQSPSNKVTEKGKDVELRCDPISGHTALYWYRQSLGQGLEFLIYFQGNSAPDKSGLPSDRFSAERTGGSVSTLTIQRTQQEDSAVYLCASSLHRGLETQYFGPGTRLLVL.

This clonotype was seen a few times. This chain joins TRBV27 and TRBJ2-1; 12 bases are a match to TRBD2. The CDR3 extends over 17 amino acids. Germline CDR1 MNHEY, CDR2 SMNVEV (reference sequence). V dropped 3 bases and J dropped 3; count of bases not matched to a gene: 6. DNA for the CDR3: TGTGCCAGCAGTTTCCCCGGGACTAGCGGGTTCTACAATGAGCAGTTCTTC. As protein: CASSFPGTSGFYNEQFF.

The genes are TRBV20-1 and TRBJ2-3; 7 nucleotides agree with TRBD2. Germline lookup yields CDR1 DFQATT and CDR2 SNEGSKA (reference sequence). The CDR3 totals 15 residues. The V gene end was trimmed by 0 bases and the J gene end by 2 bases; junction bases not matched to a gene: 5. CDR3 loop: CSARDRTRPTDTQYF. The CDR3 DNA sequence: TGCAGTGCTAGAGATAGGACTAGACCCACAGATACGCAGTATTTT.

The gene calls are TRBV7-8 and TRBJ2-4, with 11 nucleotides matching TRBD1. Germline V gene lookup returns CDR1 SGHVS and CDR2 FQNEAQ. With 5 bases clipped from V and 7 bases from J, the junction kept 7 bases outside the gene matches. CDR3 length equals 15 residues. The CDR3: CASSPTGQGANIQYF. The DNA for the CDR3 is TGTGCCAGCAGCCCCACCGGACAGGGGGCCAACATTCAGTACTTC.

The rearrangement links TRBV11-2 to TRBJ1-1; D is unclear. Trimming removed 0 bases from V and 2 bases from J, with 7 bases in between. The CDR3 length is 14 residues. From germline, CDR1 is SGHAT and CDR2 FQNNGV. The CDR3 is CASSLDALNTEAFF. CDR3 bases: TGTGCCAGCAGCTTAGACGCCCTAAACACTGAAGCTTTCTTT.

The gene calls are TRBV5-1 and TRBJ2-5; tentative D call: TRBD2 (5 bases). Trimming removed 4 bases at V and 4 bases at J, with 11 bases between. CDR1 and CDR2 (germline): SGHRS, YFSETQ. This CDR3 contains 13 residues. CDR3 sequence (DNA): TGCGCCAGCAGCCCGCGGGTCCGAGAGACCCAGTACTTC. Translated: CASSPRVRETQYF.

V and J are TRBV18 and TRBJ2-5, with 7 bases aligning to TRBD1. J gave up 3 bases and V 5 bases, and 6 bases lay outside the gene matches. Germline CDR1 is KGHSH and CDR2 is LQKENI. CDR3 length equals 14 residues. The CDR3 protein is CASSSETGKETQYF. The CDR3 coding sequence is TGTGCCAGCTCATCCGAGACAGGGAAAGAGACCCAGTACTTC.

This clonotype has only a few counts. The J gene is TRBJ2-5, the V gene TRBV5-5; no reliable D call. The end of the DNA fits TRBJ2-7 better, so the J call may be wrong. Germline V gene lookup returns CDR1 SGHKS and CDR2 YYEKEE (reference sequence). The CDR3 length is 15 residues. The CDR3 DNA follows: TGTGCCAGCAGCTTGGGTACCAGTAGGACCCTCGAGCAGTACTTC. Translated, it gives CASSLGTSRTLEQYF.

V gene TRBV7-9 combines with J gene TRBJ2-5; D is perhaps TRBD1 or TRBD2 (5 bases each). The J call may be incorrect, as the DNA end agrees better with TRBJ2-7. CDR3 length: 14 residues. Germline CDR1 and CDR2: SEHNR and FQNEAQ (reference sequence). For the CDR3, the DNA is TGTGCCAGCAGCCCGGGCTCGGGGCCCCTCGAGCAGTACTTC. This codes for CASSPGSGPLEQYF.

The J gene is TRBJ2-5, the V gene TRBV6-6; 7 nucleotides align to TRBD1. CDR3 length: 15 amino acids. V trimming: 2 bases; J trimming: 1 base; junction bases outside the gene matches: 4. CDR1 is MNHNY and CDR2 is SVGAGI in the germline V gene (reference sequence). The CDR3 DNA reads TGTGCCAGCAGTTACACAACAGGGGTCCAAGAGACCCAGTACTTC. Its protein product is CASSYTTGVQETQYF.

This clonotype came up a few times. In DNA, the CDR3 is TGTGCCAGCAGCCCGGGGACAGGGGCCGATCAGCCCCAGCATTTT. It codes for CASSPGTGADQPQHF. The J gene is TRBJ1-5, the V gene TRBV7-9; 10 positions agree with TRBD1. V shed 5 bases and J 5 bases; nucleotides not matched to a gene: 6. CDR1 and CDR2 (germline): SEHNR, FQNEAQ (reference sequence). This CDR3 comprises 15 residues. The complete variable domain, with remaining parts taken from reference TRBV7-9 and TRBJ1-5, reads DTGVSQNPRHKITKRGQNVTFRCDPISEHNRLYWYRQTLGQGPEFLTYFQNEAQLEKSRLLSDRFSAERPKGSFSTLEIQRTEQGDSAMYLCASSPGTGADQPQHFGDGTRLSIL.

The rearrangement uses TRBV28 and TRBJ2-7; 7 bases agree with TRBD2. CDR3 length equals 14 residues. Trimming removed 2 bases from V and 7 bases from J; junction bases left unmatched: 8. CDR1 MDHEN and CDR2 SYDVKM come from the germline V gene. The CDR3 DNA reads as TGTGCCAGCAGTTTAGCGGGAGATCGGGGGGAGCAGTACTTC. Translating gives CASSLAGDRGEQYF.